The next 20 T cell receptor beta chains were all read from a single sample in a study of shared clonotypes between healthy human individuals. Libraries were prepared by immunoSEQ multiplex PCR; TCRdb keeps only in-frame clonotypes and omits some of them. This table has roughly 2.6 million clones, approximately 92% appearing once. The sequenced sample was naive CD4+ T cells sorted from blood. As for subset: CD45RA+ positively selected. These receptors all come from a man aged 18 to 29 in good health.

The J gene is TRBJ2-7, the V gene TRBV19; perhaps D is TRBD1 or TRBD2 (5 bases each). CDR1 LNHDA and CDR2 SQIVND come from the germline V gene (reference sequence). Trimming stripped 7 bases from V and 0 bases from J, with 16 bases between. The CDR3 is 15 amino acids. In nucleotides, the CDR3 is TGTGCCAGTACCCCTCGGGACCGGAGCTCCTACGAGCAGTACTTC. Translating it yields CASTPRDRSSYEQYF.

The chain uses TRBV30 and TRBJ1-2; D perhaps matches TRBD1 (6 bases). CDR3 length equals 12 residues. Looked up from germline, CDR1 is GTSNPN and CDR2 is SVGIG (reference sequence). Between the trimmed V and J ends, which lost 0 bases and 8 bases, there was a span of 10 bases. In DNA, the CDR3 is TGTGCCTGGAGTGTAAACGGGGGCGGCTACACCTTC. Translating it yields CAWSVNGGGYTF. The entire variable domain, with the rest obtained from reference TRBV30 and TRBJ1-2, is as follows: SQTIHQWPATLVQPVGSPLSLECTVEGTSNPNLYWYRQAAGRGLQLLFYSVGIGQISSEVPQNLSASRPQDRQFILSSKKLLLSDSGFYLCAWSVNGGGYTFGSGTRLTVV.

Turning to this clone: The sample contains more than one DNA sequence encoding this CDR3. This chain uses TRBV5-1 with TRBJ1-4; D perhaps matches TRBD1 (6 bases). Trimming stripped 0 bases from V and 7 bases from J, with 10 bases between. Germline-derived CDR1 and CDR2 are SGHRS and YFSETQ. CDR3 length: 14 residues. The CDR3 region is CASSLGRGREKLFF. CDR3 coding DNA: TGCGCCAGCAGCTTGGGCAGGGGCCGTGAAAAACTGTTTTTT.

The sample holds one count of this clone. The chain joins TRBV29-1 to TRBJ2-1; unclear D gene. V was pared by 3 bases and J by 0 bases, with 15 bases between. The CDR3 totals 16 residues. From germline, CDR1 is SQVTM and CDR2 ANQGSEA. The DNA for the CDR3 is TGCAGCGTTGAGTCACAGCGAATCACCTCCTACAATGAGCAGTTCTTC. Protein product: CSVESQRITSYNEQFF.

This rearrangement joins TRBV19 to TRBJ2-3, with 8 bases lining up with TRBD1. This CDR3 is 16 amino acids long. The ends lost 3 bases at V and 2 bases at J; junction bases unmatched: 7. The germline V gene encodes CDR1 LNHDA and CDR2 SQIVND (reference sequence). DNA for the CDR3: TGTGCCAGTAGTATGTGGACAGGGAAGGTCACAGATACGCAGTATTTT. This sequence encodes CASSMWTGKVTDTQYF.

CDR3: CASSPRQEGNEQYF. CDR3 nucleotides: TGTGCCAGCTCACCAAGACAGGAGGGTAACGAGCAGTACTTC. The chain combines TRBV18 with TRBJ2-7; D is possibly TRBD1 or TRBD2 (6 bases each). Germline V lookup: CDR1 KGHSH, CDR2 LQKENI. CDR3 length: 14 residues. V lost 2 bases and J 5 bases, leaving 13 bases between the germline ends.

J is TRBJ2-3 and V is TRBV7-8; 9 bases are a match to TRBD2. Germline trimming cut 2 bases from V and 4 bases from J; bases unmatched to any gene: 19. Germline V gene data show CDR1 as SGHVS and CDR2 as FQNEAQ. The CDR3 has 20 residues. The CDR3 loop reads CASSLPPPSGGTTGPDTQYF. CDR3 nucleotides: TGTGCCAGCAGCTTACCCCCCCCGAGCGGGGGGACCACTGGACCAGATACGCAGTATTTT.

This rearrangement joins TRBV7-2 to TRBJ2-5, with a tentative D call TRBD2 (6 bases). Trimming pared 5 bases from V and 2 bases from J, leaving 15 bases between. The germline V gene has CDR1 SGHTA and CDR2 FQGNSA. The CDR3 consists of 15 residues. The CDR3 coding sequence is TGTGCCAGCAGCCCCTCATCCGCGGGGCAAGAGACCCAGTACTTC. This sequence encodes CASSPSSAGQETQYF.

The rearrangement joins TRBV19 to TRBJ1-4; weak D call: TRBD1 (5 bases). The ends were cut back, 7 bases at V and 5 bases at J, with 14 bases in the middle. Per the germline V gene, CDR1 is LNHDA and CDR2 is SQIVND (reference sequence). This CDR3 is built from 14 residues. CDR3 nucleotides: TGTGCCAGTACCAAGGGACGGGGGAATGAAAAACTGTTTTTT. Its translation is CASTKGRGNEKLFF.

This chain joins TRBV7-9 and TRBJ1-3; tentatively, D is TRBD1 (5 bases). The CDR3 runs to 19 residues. Germline V gives CDR1 SEHNR, CDR2 FQNEAQ (reference sequence). Trimming left V 1 base short and J 0 bases short, with 19 bases between. The CDR3 coding sequence is TGTGCCAGCAGCTTAGACCTCGGGTCCATCGGGGGCTCTGGAAACACCATATATTTT. Translating gives CASSLDLGSIGGSGNTIYF.

Worth noting for this clone: This sample includes further DNA sequences coding for the same CDR3. The CDR3 nucleotides read TGTGCCAGCAGCTTAGGCCTAGCGGGATTCAATGAGCAGTTCTTC. Its translation is CASSLGLAGFNEQFF. J is TRBJ2-1 and V is TRBV11-2; TRBD2 aligns across 9 bases. The length of the CDR3 is 15 residues. The germline gives CDR1 SGHAT, CDR2 FQNNGV. J lost 6 bases, V lost 1 base, and 4 bases had no gene match.

The chain combines TRBV9 with TRBJ2-4, with D possibly being TRBD2 (5 bases). In germline, CDR1 is SGDLS, CDR2 YYNGEE. V gave up 4 bases and J gave up 6 bases, with 14 bases separating them. CDR3 length: 14 amino acids. The CDR3 spells CASSPGAAGNIQYF. CDR3 in DNA: TGTGCCAGCAGCCCAGGCGCGGCGGGAAACATTCAGTACTTC.

In the case of this clone: Other DNA sequences in the sample encode the same CDR3. The J gene is TRBJ2-7, the V gene TRBV27; D is possibly TRBD1 or TRBD2 (6 bases each). V gave up 6 bases and J gave up 1 base, with 10 bases separating them. Germline V gene lookup returns CDR1 MNHEY and CDR2 SMNVEV (reference sequence). This CDR3 comprises 13 residues. The CDR3 nucleotides are TGTGCCAGCAGGGGGGGCGGATCCTACGAGCAGTACTTC. Its translation: CASRGGGSYEQYF.

As regards this clone: Additional DNA sequences in this sample encode the identical CDR3. V gene TRBV2 combines with J gene TRBJ1-6; no clear D gene. CDR3 length: 15 residues. The germline gives CDR1 SNHLY, CDR2 FYNNEI. V lost 2 bases and J lost 0, with 5 bases in between. The CDR3 loop is CASSERSSYNSPLHF. The CDR3 DNA sequence: TGTGCCAGCAGTGAAAGAAGCTCCTATAATTCACCCCTCCACTTT. Combining the CDR3 with reference TRBV2 and TRBJ1-6 gives the whole variable domain EPEVTQTPSHQVTQMGQEVILRCVPISNHLYFYWYRQILGQKVEFLVSFYNNEISEKSEIFDDQFSVERPDGSNFTLKIRSTKLEDSAMYFCASSERSSYNSPLHFGNGTRLTVT.

The rearrangement uses TRBV7-9 and TRBJ2-5; D is unclear. Germline-derived CDR1 and CDR2 are SEHNR and FQNEAQ (reference sequence). With 1 base removed from V and 1 base from J, the gap between germline ends came to 7 bases. The CDR3 consists of 14 residues. The CDR3 spells CASSLVGSQETQYF. The CDR3 DNA reads TGTGCCAGCAGCTTAGTCGGCAGCCAAGAGACCCAGTACTTC.

The V gene is TRBV4-1, the J gene TRBJ2-2; D may be TRBD2 (5 bases). V lost 10 bases and J 3 bases, leaving 15 bases between the germline ends. The CDR3 length is 14 residues. The germline V gene has CDR1 MGHRA and CDR2 YSYEKL. The CDR3, as DNA: TGCGCCACCAGGTGGACTTGGGACACCGGGGAGCTGTTTTTT. Translated, it gives CATRWTWDTGELFF.

This clone has just a few counts. The chain is built from TRBV30 and TRBJ1-3; D is perhaps TRBD1 (5 bases). V was pared by 1 base and J by 3 bases, with 10 bases between. The CDR3 extends over 14 amino acids. The germline CDR1 and CDR2 sequences are GTSNPN and SVGIG (reference sequence). The DNA for the CDR3 is TGTGCCTGGAGTGCCAGGGATTTTGGAAACACCATATATTTT. This codes for CAWSARDFGNTIYF.

On this clone itself: Within the sample, other DNA sequences also encode this same CDR3. The chain recombines TRBV11-2 with TRBJ2-7, with D perhaps given as TRBD1 or TRBD2 (5 bases each). The V end was cut by 5 bases, the J end by 3 bases, with 11 bases between. Germline CDR1 and CDR2: SGHAT and FQNNGV. This CDR3 has 13 amino acids. This CDR3 reads CASSRDGYYEQYF. CDR3 DNA: TGTGCCAGCAGCCGGGACGGCTACTACGAGCAGTACTTC.

This chain uses TRBV9 with TRBJ2-3; D gene unclear. The CDR3 is made up of 14 amino acids. Looked up from germline, CDR1 is SGDLS and CDR2 is YYNGEE. Trimming left V 4 bases short and J 2 bases short, with 11 bases between. CDR3 region: CASSNYGNTDTQYF. The DNA of the CDR3 is TGTGCCAGCAGCAATTACGGTAACACAGATACGCAGTATTTT.

The V and J genes are TRBV4-3 and TRBJ2-5; D is tentatively TRBD1 or TRBD2 (5 bases each). Germline CDR1 is LGHNA and CDR2 is YSLEER. The CDR3 has 16 residues. The ends were cut back, 4 bases at V and 2 bases at J, with 17 bases in the middle. CDR3 DNA sequence: TGCGCCAGCAGCCCCTTGGGTGGGGCGGGTCAAGAGACCCAGTACTTC. This sequence encodes CASSPLGGAGQETQYF.